These 19 T cell receptor beta chains were sequenced from one sample in a study of T-cell reconstitution after alpha-beta-depleted transplantation in children. Researchers prepared the TCRbeta library using unique molecular identifiers, the study reports. In TCRdb, the PCR reads were re-called with MiXCR into one record per CDR3 protein. Of around 480,000 distinct CDR3 sequences in the sample, 30% to 35% were seen once. The sample consisted of PBMCs from the stem cell graft donor, taken from the stem cell graft. All receptors come from a human donor who donated a stem cell graft to a child with aplastic anemia.

This clonotype was counted between two and nine times. This chain uses TRBV29-1 with TRBJ2-7; 10 bases fit TRBD2. The CDR3 runs to 13 residues. The germline gives CDR1 SQVTM, CDR2 ANQGSEA. V trimming: 6 bases; J trimming: 0 bases; junction bases outside the gene matches: 2. In DNA form, the CDR3 reads TGCAGCGTGGGACTAGCGAACTCCTACGAGCAGTACTTC. Its translation: CSVGLANSYEQYF.

This clonotype was seen more than once but under ten times. The J gene is TRBJ2-7, the V gene TRBV7-9; a weak D match, TRBD2 (6 bases). Per germline, CDR1 SEHNR and CDR2 FQNEAQ (reference sequence). The CDR3 has 14 residues. The germline V and J ends were trimmed by 6 bases and 7 bases, with 19 bases remaining between them. The CDR3 loop is CASSKTGSDKEQYF. CDR3 nucleotide sequence: TGTGCCAGCAGTAAAACCGGGAGCGATAAGGAGCAGTACTTC.

The chain is built from TRBV28 and TRBJ1-5, with TRBD1 as a possible D gene (5 bases). With 6 bases removed from V and 1 base from J, the gap between germline ends came to 13 bases. The CDR3 loop spans 15 amino acids. Germline V CDR1 and CDR2: MDHEN, SYDVKM. CDR3 nucleotides: TGTGCCAGCAGGCGGGGGGGTTCGAGCAATCAGCCCCAGCATTTT. As protein: CASRRGGSSNQPQHF.

CDR3: CASSYGTVTNGYTF. The CDR3 DNA sequence: TGTGCCAGCAGTTATGGGACGGTGACCAATGGCTACACCTTC. The genes are TRBV6-2 or TRBV6-3 and TRBJ1-2; possible D gene TRBD1, 5 bases. This CDR3 spans 14 amino acids. Germline lookup yields CDR1 MNHEY and CDR2 SVGEGT. V gave up 3 bases and J gave up 6 bases, with 14 bases separating them.

The genes are TRBV18 and TRBJ2-5, with D perhaps matching TRBD1 (5 bases). Germline V gene data show CDR1 as KGHSH and CDR2 as LQKENI. The CDR3 has 14 residues. V was pared by 3 bases and J by 2 bases, with 10 bases between. The CDR3 DNA sequence: TGTGCCAGCTCACCCAGAGACAGACAAGAGACCCAGTACTTC. Protein: CASSPRDRQETQYF. The full variable domain, in which reference TRBV18 and TRBJ2-5 provide the parts outside the CDR3, is NAGVMQNPRHLVRRRGQEARLRCSPMKGHSHVYWYRQLPEEGLKFMVYLQKENIIDESGMPKERFSAEFPKEGPSILRIQQVVRGDSAAYFCASSPRDRQETQYFGPGTRLLVL.

The gene calls are TRBV29-1 and TRBJ1-1, with D tentatively TRBD1 (5 bases). The CDR3 is 13 amino acids. The V end was cut by 7 bases, the J end by 5 bases, with 17 bases between. Germline CDR1 and CDR2: SQVTM and ANQGSEA. The CDR3 reads CSAKEGGGTEAFF. CDR3 DNA: TGCAGCGCCAAGGAGGGTGGGGGAACTGAAGCTTTCTTT.

There are a few counts of this clonotype. This rearrangement joins TRBV29-1 to TRBJ1-1; D is undetermined. Germline-derived CDR1 and CDR2 are SQVTM and ANQGSEA. The CDR3 totals 14 residues. V was clipped by 6 bases and J by 5 bases, with 19 bases between them. Here the CDR3 reads CSVDSSNQGTEAFF. CDR3 coding DNA: TGCAGCGTGGATTCGTCTAACCAAGGGACTGAAGCTTTCTTT.

CDR3 in amino acids: CASSPGQGAGGYNEQFF. In DNA, the CDR3 is TGTGCCAGCAGCCCGGGACAGGGGGCCGGAGGCTACAATGAGCAGTTCTTC. The chain is built from TRBV11-3 and TRBJ2-1; 12 bases align to TRBD1. The junction had 8 bases not matched to a gene; V was cut back by 5 bases and J by 3 bases. The germline gives CDR1 SGHNT, CDR2 YENEEA. This CDR3 region has 17 residues.

This clonotype was detected a few times. The rearrangement links TRBV3-1 to TRBJ2-7, with D hard to call. The CDR3 runs 12 residues. Germline lookup yields CDR1 LGHDT and CDR2 YNNKEL (reference sequence). Trimming removed 7 bases from V and 5 bases from J, with 12 bases in between. The DNA of the CDR3 is TGTGCCAGCACCCGGTCTGGGAACGAGCAGTACTTC. This codes for CASTRSGNEQYF.

The chain recombines TRBV4-1 with TRBJ2-7; TRBD1 might be the D (6 bases). The CDR3 has 15 residues. Germline values: CDR1 MGHRA, CDR2 YSYEKL. The V gene lost 4 bases and the J gene lost 4 bases, with 17 bases spanning the gap. The CDR3 sequence: CASSPALGQGYEQYV. CDR3 sequence (DNA): TGCGCCAGCAGCCCAGCTCTCGGCCAGGGGTACGAGCAGTACGTC.

The genes are TRBV25-1 and TRBJ2-1; D not certain. CDR3 length equals 14 residues. The V gene lost 2 bases and the J gene lost 4 bases, with 9 bases spanning the gap. Germline-derived CDR1 and CDR2 are MGHDK and SYGVNS. The CDR3 spells CASSEELQYNEQFF. In DNA, the CDR3 is TGTGCCAGCAGTGAAGAACTACAGTACAATGAGCAGTTCTTC.

The chain links TRBV7-9 to TRBJ2-7, with D uncertain. V lost 5 bases, J lost 4 bases, and 12 bases lay in between. This CDR3 region has 13 residues. Germline lookup yields CDR1 SEHNR and CDR2 FQNEAQ (reference sequence). The DNA for the CDR3 is TGTGCCAGCAGCCGGTGGCAGGCTTACGAGCAGTACTTC. Protein product: CASSRWQAYEQYF.

V is TRBV4-3 and J is TRBJ2-1; 9 positions match TRBD2. V gave up 0 bases and J gave up 6 bases; unmatched junction bases: 3. Germline V lookup: CDR1 LGHNA, CDR2 YSLEER. The CDR3 is 15 residues long. The CDR3 protein is CASSQDQTSGNEQFF. CDR3 nucleotides: TGCGCCAGCAGCCAAGATCAGACTAGCGGCAATGAGCAGTTCTTC.

This chain joins TRBV28 and TRBJ2-5, with TRBD2 as a possible D gene (6 bases). This CDR3 region has 16 residues. Trimming shortened V by 3 bases and J by 2 bases, and 16 bases separated the two germline ends. Per the germline V gene, CDR1 is MDHEN and CDR2 is SYDVKM. The CDR3 bases are TGTGCCAGCAGTTTTGGGGGGATGGCATCGCAAGAGACCCAGTACTTC. It encodes CASSFGGMASQETQYF.

This chain connects TRBV12-3 or TRBV12-4 to TRBJ1-1, with a possible D match to TRBD1 (5 bases). Trimming took 1 base from V and 5 from J, leaving 11 bases between them. The CDR3 has 14 residues. CDR3 DNA: TGTGCCAGCAGTTTAGAGGCAGGGAGGACTGAAGCTTTCTTT. The encoded protein is CASSLEAGRTEAFF.

This clonotype was seen a few times. This chain links TRBV12-3 or TRBV12-4 with TRBJ2-2; D call uncertain. This CDR3 spans 13 amino acids. V was clipped by 2 bases and J by 8 bases, with 9 bases between them. The CDR3 DNA reads as TGTGCCAGCAGTTTACTCCATACTGGGGAGCTGTTTTTT. It specifies CASSLLHTGELFF.

V usage is TRBV27 and J usage is TRBJ1-2; perhaps TRBD1 as D (6 bases). The CDR3 is 13 residues long. Germline V gene sequence: CDR1 MNHEY, CDR2 SMNVEV (reference sequence). The V end was cut by 4 bases, the J end by 8 bases, with 14 bases between. This CDR3 is CASSSTGPDGYTF. Written as DNA, the CDR3 is TGTGCCAGCAGTTCGACAGGCCCTGACGGCTACACCTTC.

This clonotype was counted a single time. DNA for the CDR3: TGTGCCAGCAGCTCAGTAACTAGCAATCAGCCCCAGCATTTT. This sequence encodes CASSSVTSNQPQHF. V gene TRBV12-3 or TRBV12-4 combines with J gene TRBJ1-5; D remains ambiguous. V was cut by 6 bases and J by 0 bases, with 9 bases left in between. The CDR3 has 14 amino acids.

CDR3 sequence reads: CASSLDYVKNIQYF. As DNA, the CDR3 is TGTGCCAGCAGCTTAGATTATGTCAAAAACATTCAGTACTTC. The genes are TRBV7-2 and TRBJ2-4; no clear D. Trimming removed 1 base from V and 3 bases from J, with 7 bases in between. The CDR3 extends over 14 amino acids. CDR1 and CDR2 (germline): SGHTA, FQGNSA. Based on the CDR3 plus reference TRBV7-2 and TRBJ2-4, the full variable domain is GAGVSQSPSNKVTEKGKDVELRCDPISGHTALYWYRQSLGQGLEFLIYFQGNSAPDKSGLPSDRFSAERTGGSVSTLTIQRTQQEDSAVYLCASSLDYVKNIQYFGAGTRLSVL.